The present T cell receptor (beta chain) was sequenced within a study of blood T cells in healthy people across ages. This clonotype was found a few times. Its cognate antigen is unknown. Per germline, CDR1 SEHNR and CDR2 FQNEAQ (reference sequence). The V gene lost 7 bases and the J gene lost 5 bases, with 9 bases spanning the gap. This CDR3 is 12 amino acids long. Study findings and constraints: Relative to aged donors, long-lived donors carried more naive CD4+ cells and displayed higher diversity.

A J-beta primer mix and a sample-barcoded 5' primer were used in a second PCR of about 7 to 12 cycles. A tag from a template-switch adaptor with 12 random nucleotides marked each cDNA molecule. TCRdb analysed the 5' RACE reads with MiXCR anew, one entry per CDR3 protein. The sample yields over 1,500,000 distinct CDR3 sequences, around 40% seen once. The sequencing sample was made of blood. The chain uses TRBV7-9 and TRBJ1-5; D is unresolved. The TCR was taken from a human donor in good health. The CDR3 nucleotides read TGTGCCAGCACGGAAGGCGATCAGCCCCAGCATTTT. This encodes CASTEGDQPQHF. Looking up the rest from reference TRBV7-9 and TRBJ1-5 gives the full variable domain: DTGVSQNPRHKITKRGQNVTFRCDPISEHNRLYWYRQTLGQGPEFLTYFQNEAQLEKSRLLSDRFSAERPKGSFSTLEIQRTEQGDSAMYLCASTEGDQPQHFGDGTRLSIL.